Listed below are T cell receptor beta chains from one sample, sequenced in a study of beta chain features in type 1 diabetes. TCRdb keeps only in-frame clones here, not all; method: immunoSEQ multiplex PCR. The table has 250,000 to 300,000 clones, roughly a quarter seen once. Material: naive CD4+ T cells from blood. These receptors all stem from a woman aged 30 to 39 with type 1 diabetes. CDR3s include the opening cysteine and the closing phenylalanine or tryptophan. Fields, in order: J gene, D gene, V gene, clone size, CDR3 DNA, CDR3 protein. D genes are given only for firm matches. Only part of the rows carry a size: once, few, many, or a class if the clone is expanded.

J gene: TRBJ2-4
D gene: .
V gene: TRBV4-1
clone size: .
CDR3 DNA: TGCGCCAGCAGCCAAGATTGGCAGATAGGGGCGGGGCTAGCCAAAAACATTCAGTACTTC
CDR3 protein: CASSQDWQIGAGLAKNIQYF

J gene: TRBJ2-7
D gene: TRBD2
V gene: TRBV2
clone size: few
CDR3 DNA: TGTGCCAGCAGCGAAGCCCCAGCGGGAGGATACTTC
CDR3 protein: CASSEAPAGGYF

J gene: TRBJ2-5
D gene: .
V gene: TRBV15
clone size: few
CDR3 DNA: TGTGCCACCCGTCGTCTAGCCACACAAGAGACCCAGTACTTC
CDR3 protein: CATRRLATQETQYF

J gene: TRBJ1-2
D gene: .
V gene: TRBV9
clone size: few
CDR3 DNA: TGTGCCAGCAGCCCCCAGGCTAACTATGGCTACACCTTC
CDR3 protein: CASSPQANYGYTF

J gene: TRBJ1-4
D gene: TRBD1
V gene: TRBV7-2
clone size: .
CDR3 DNA: TGTGCCAGCAGCCCCCCGGGACAGGGCGGTGAAAAACTGTTTTTT
CDR3 protein: CASSPPGQGGEKLFF

J gene: TRBJ1-3
D gene: TRBD1
V gene: TRBV25-1
clone size: .
CDR3 DNA: TGTGCCAGCAGTGGTGGACAGGGGACGTCTGGAAACACCATATATTTT
CDR3 protein: CASSGGQGTSGNTIYF

J gene: TRBJ2-7
D gene: TRBD2
V gene: TRBV4-1
clone size: .
CDR3 DNA: TGCGCCAGCAGCGGGGGACTAGCGGAGCCATACGAGCAGTACTTC
CDR3 protein: CASSGGLAEPYEQYF

J gene: TRBJ1-5
D gene: .
V gene: TRBV6-1
clone size: few
CDR3 DNA: TGTGCCAGCAGTGAGTTGTTCAGATATAGCAATCAGCCCCAGCATTTT
CDR3 protein: CASSELFRYSNQPQHF

J gene: TRBJ1-5
D gene: .
V gene: TRBV2
clone size: .
CDR3 DNA: TGTGCCAGCATAGCGGGGGCTGGGGATCAGCCCCAGCATTTT
CDR3 protein: CASIAGAGDQPQHF

J gene: TRBJ1-1
D gene: .
V gene: TRBV21-1
clone size: few
CDR3 DNA: TGTGCCATTGAGGCTGGACAGGGGGCTGAAGCTTTCTTT
CDR3 protein: CAIEAGQGAEAFF

J gene: TRBJ2-7
D gene: .
V gene: TRBV14
clone size: few
CDR3 DNA: TGTGCCAGCAGCCAGAGACTAGGGTTCTACGAGCAGTACTTC
CDR3 protein: CASSQRLGFYEQYF

J gene: TRBJ1-5
D gene: .
V gene: TRBV2
clone size: .
CDR3 DNA: TGTGCCAGCAGTGAGAGTCAGCCCCAGCATTTT
CDR3 protein: CASSESQPQHF

J gene: TRBJ1-2
D gene: .
V gene: TRBV14
clone size: few
CDR3 DNA: TGTGCCAGCAGCCTAAGTACGGACAGCTTTGGCTACACCTTC
CDR3 protein: CASSLSTDSFGYTF